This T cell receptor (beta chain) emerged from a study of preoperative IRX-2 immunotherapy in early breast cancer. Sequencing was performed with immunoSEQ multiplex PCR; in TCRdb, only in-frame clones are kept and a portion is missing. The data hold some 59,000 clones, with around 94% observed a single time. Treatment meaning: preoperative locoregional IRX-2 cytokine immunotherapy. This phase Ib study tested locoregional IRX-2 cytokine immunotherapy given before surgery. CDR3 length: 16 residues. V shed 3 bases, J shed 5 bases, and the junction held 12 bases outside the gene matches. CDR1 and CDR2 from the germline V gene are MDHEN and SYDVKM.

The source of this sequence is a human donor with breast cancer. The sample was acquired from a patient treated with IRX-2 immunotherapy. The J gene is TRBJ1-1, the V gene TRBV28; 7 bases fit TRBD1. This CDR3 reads CASSFAGGSVGTEAFF. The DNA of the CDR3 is TGTGCCAGCAGTTTCGCAGGGGGTTCGGTGGGAACTGAAGCTTTCTTT.